Below are 32 T cell receptor beta chains sequenced from a single sample in a study of blood T cell repertoires in COVID-19 (dated by TCRdb to 2018 to 2020). The library was generated by the immunoSEQ multiplex PCR assay. The table comes from immuneACCESS by way of TCRdb, which keeps in-frame sequences with V and J called. Part of the clones is missing from these tables; in studies checked, under half for an unresolved V gene and the rest for unknown reasons. The sample table records some 100,000 clones; approximately 87% of these occur just once. 15% to 20% of the sample rests with the top ten. Sequencing input: peripheral blood. These TCRs come from a woman aged 60-70 years with acute or convalescent COVID-19.

V and J are TRBV6-5 and TRBJ2-1; 13 bases line up with TRBD2. The trim removed 8 bases at V and 4 bases at J, leaving 2 bases unmatched. The CDR3 extends over 14 amino acids. Germline lookup yields CDR1 MNHEY and CDR2 SVGAGI. CDR3 bases: TGTGCCAGCCAGACTAGCGGGAGGTACAATGAGCAGTTCTTC. This sequence encodes CASQTSGRYNEQFF.

This clone has a single count. The CDR3 nucleotides are TGTGCCAGCAGTAATCAGGCAAGAGGGGAGCTGTTTTTT. This codes for CASSNQARGELFF. This rearrangement joins TRBV12-3 or TRBV12-4 to TRBJ2-2; no firm D call. Deletions cut 5 bases from V and 8 bases from J, with 12 bases between. There are 13 residues in the CDR3.

V and J are TRBV5-1 and TRBJ2-1; 8 bases are shared with TRBD2. Germline CDR1 and CDR2: SGHRS and YFSETQ. Unmatched junction bases numbered 6, after V lost 1 base and J lost 6 bases. This CDR3 has 15 amino acids. As DNA, the CDR3 is TGCGCCAGCAGCTTGCAAAGCGGGGGTACCAATGAGCAGTTCTTC. This gives the protein CASSLQSGGTNEQFF.

The chain uses TRBV13 and TRBJ2-1; 7 nucleotides match TRBD1. The germline V gene has CDR1 PRHDT and CDR2 FYEKMQ (reference sequence). There are 13 residues in the CDR3. V gave up 5 bases and J gave up 8 bases; unmatched junction bases: 6. The CDR3 bases are TGTGCCAGCAGCGTTTACAGGGGCCATGAGCAGTTCTTC. Protein: CASSVYRGHEQFF.

This chain uses TRBV28 with TRBJ1-4; no clear D gene. CDR1 is MDHEN and CDR2 is SYDVKM in the germline V gene. V was pared by 6 bases and J by 8 bases, with 16 bases between. CDR3 size: 14 residues. The CDR3 region is CASSRRVSGEKLFF. Here the CDR3 DNA reads TGTGCCAGCAGCCGGAGGGTTTCGGGAGAAAAACTGTTTTTT.

In this sample, this clone turned up a few times. The chain couples TRBV18 to TRBJ1-2; 9 nucleotides agree with TRBD1. CDR3 length equals 14 residues. After removal of 6 bases from V and 4 bases from J, the junction contained 6 bases not matched to a gene. Looked up from germline, CDR1 is KGHSH and CDR2 is LQKENI. CDR3 amino acids: CASSHGQGTYGYTF. DNA for the CDR3: TGTGCCAGCTCCCACGGACAGGGGACCTATGGCTACACCTTC.

The count of this clone is one. The rearrangement uses TRBV5-4 and TRBJ1-3; D might be TRBD1 (6 bases). The germline V and J ends were trimmed by 4 bases and 3 bases, with 11 bases remaining between them. Germline V lookup: CDR1 SGHNT, CDR2 YYREEE (reference sequence). This CDR3 has 14 amino acids. CDR3 bases: TGTGCCAGCAGCGCCGGACAGCGTGGAAACACCATATATTTT. Translating gives CASSAGQRGNTIYF.

The CDR3, as DNA: TGTGCCAGCAGTGACGGGGGGGCCTATGGCTACACCTTC. It codes for CASSDGGAYGYTF. The V call is TRBV6-1, the J call TRBJ1-2; TRBD1 is a possible D gene (6 bases). Germline V gene sequence: CDR1 MNHNS, CDR2 SASEGT. V lost 3 bases, J lost 4 bases, and 9 bases lay in between. The CDR3 has 13 residues.

The rearrangement links TRBV4-1 to TRBJ2-7; D perhaps matches TRBD1 (5 bases). The V end lost 4 bases, the J end lost 1 base, and 8 bases lay between the germline ends. Germline V CDR1 and CDR2: MGHRA, YSYEKL. The CDR3 has 13 residues. The CDR3 protein is CASSLRQSYEQYF. The CDR3, as DNA: TGCGCCAGCAGCCTACGACAGTCCTACGAGCAGTACTTC.

The chain combines TRBV5-6 with TRBJ1-6; 7 nucleotides match TRBD1. Germline V gene lookup returns CDR1 SGHDT and CDR2 YYEEEE. The CDR3 has 15 amino acids. The V gene end was trimmed by 4 bases and the J gene end by 10 bases; junction bases not matched to a gene: 11. CDR3 sequence reads: CASSTPQGSYSPLHF. The CDR3, as DNA: TGTGCCAGCAGCACCCCACAGGGGTCGTACTCACCCCTCCACTTT.

The genes are TRBV10-1 and TRBJ2-2; D is perhaps TRBD1 (5 bases). From germline, CDR1 is WNHNN and CDR2 SYGVQD (reference sequence). The CDR3 has 14 residues. Trimming cost V 7 bases and J 4 bases, with 13 bases left between them. The DNA of the CDR3 is TGCGCCAGCACAGGGTTTATCCTCACCGGGGAGCTGTTTTTT. Translating it yields CASTGFILTGELFF.

The CDR3 reads CSAAGQGAYEQYF. In nucleotides, the CDR3 is TGCAGCGCCGCCGGACAGGGGGCCTACGAGCAGTACTTC. The V call is TRBV29-1, the J call TRBJ2-7; 10 bases agree with TRBD1. Trimming removed 7 bases from V and 2 bases from J; junction bases left unmatched: 5. There are 13 residues in the CDR3. Germline CDR1 and CDR2: SQVTM and ANQGSEA.

The chain recombines TRBV10-3 with TRBJ1-4; TRBD1 is a possible D gene (5 bases). In germline, CDR1 is ENHRY, CDR2 SYGVKD. The germline V and J ends were trimmed by 10 bases and 5 bases, with 11 bases remaining between them. This CDR3 comprises 12 residues. The DNA of the CDR3 is TGTGCCAGCGGGGACGGGAATGAAAAACTGTTTTTT. Protein: CASGDGNEKLFF.

V and J are TRBV5-1 and TRBJ2-7; TRBD2 agrees at 10 bases. Germline lookup yields CDR1 SGHRS and CDR2 YFSETQ. V lost 3 bases to trimming and J lost 0 bases; unmatched junction nucleotides: 0. The CDR3 spans 14 residues. CDR3 nucleotides: TGCGCCAGCAGCTCTAGCGGGAGCTCCTACGAGCAGTACTTC. Translation: CASSSSGSSYEQYF.

This chain joins TRBV9 and TRBJ2-2, with 8 nucleotides matching TRBD2. The CDR3 is 15 amino acids. Germline-derived CDR1 and CDR2 are SGDLS and YYNGEE. V shed 6 bases and J 6 bases; nucleotides not matched to a gene: 10. The CDR3 is CASTAGLAGAGELFF. The CDR3 DNA sequence: TGTGCCAGCACCGCCGGTCTAGCGGGCGCCGGGGAGCTGTTTTTT.

The chain joins TRBV10-3 to TRBJ2-5, with D perhaps TRBD2 (6 bases). V lost 5 bases to trimming and J lost 1 base, with 11 bases between them. CDR1 ENHRY and CDR2 SYGVKD come from the germline V gene. The length of the CDR3 is 14 residues. CDR3 region: CAISPGRSQETQYF. The CDR3 DNA is TGTGCCATCAGTCCGGGGAGGAGCCAAGAGACCCAGTACTTC.

The chain has TRBV28 and TRBJ1-2; D not resolved. This CDR3 spans 11 amino acids. CDR1 is MDHEN and CDR2 is SYDVKM in the germline V gene. V was pared by 3 bases and J by 6 bases, with 5 bases between. CDR3 coding DNA: TGTGCCAGCAGTTTCGAGGATGGCTACACCTTC. Amino acid sequence: CASSFEDGYTF.

The chain employs TRBV4-3 and TRBJ1-4; D unclear. Germline CDR1 LGHNA, CDR2 YSLEER. The CDR3 has 13 residues. V gave up 0 bases and J gave up 14 bases, with 13 bases separating them. CDR3 nucleotide sequence: TGCGCCAGCAGCCAAGATGTTGGGGAGAGGCTGTTTTTT. It codes for CASSQDVGERLFF.

This rearrangement joins TRBV29-1 to TRBJ2-3; D gene unclear. Germline lookup yields CDR1 SQVTM and CDR2 ANQGSEA. CDR3 size: 13 residues. V was trimmed by 2 bases and J by 2 bases, leaving 8 bases between them. The CDR3, as DNA: TGCAGCGTTGAAAAAGACTCCACAGATACGCAGTATTTT. It encodes CSVEKDSTDTQYF.

This clone was detected only a few times. This chain joins TRBV19 and TRBJ1-1, with TRBD1 matching over 7 bases. This CDR3 region has 14 residues. With 6 bases clipped from V and 0 bases from J, the junction kept 4 bases outside the gene matches. CDR1 and CDR2 (germline): LNHDA, SQIVND (reference sequence). CDR3 amino acids: CASSPGQMNTEAFF. The CDR3 DNA is TGTGCCAGTAGCCCGGGACAGATGAACACTGAAGCTTTCTTT.

V and J are TRBV12-5 and TRBJ2-3, with TRBD2 matching 8 bases. This CDR3 comprises 13 residues. Germline V gene data show CDR1 as LGHNT and CDR2 as FRNRAP. V trimming: 6 bases; J trimming: 5 bases; junction bases outside the gene matches: 4. CDR3 residues: CASGLAGGDTQYF. CDR3 sequence (DNA): TGTGCTAGTGGCCTAGCGGGTGGAGATACGCAGTATTTT.

The chain links TRBV5-4 to TRBJ2-7, with 12 bases matching TRBD2. The length of the CDR3 is 15 residues. Germline V CDR1 and CDR2: SGHNT, YYREEE (reference sequence). V lost 0 bases and J lost 7; bases outside the gene matches: 5. CDR3 amino acids: CASSLVLAGGREQYF. CDR3 in DNA: TGTGCCAGCAGCTTGGTTCTAGCGGGGGGGCGTGAGCAGTACTTC.

The gene calls are TRBV28 and TRBJ2-1, with 10 bases fitting TRBD2. There are 15 residues in the CDR3. CDR1 MDHEN and CDR2 SYDVKM come from the germline V gene. After removal of 8 bases from V and 8 bases from J, the junction contained 12 bases not matched to a gene. In DNA, the CDR3 is TGTGCCAGCGGGGGAGGGACTAGCGAGAGCGATGAGCAGTTCTTC. Translation: CASGGGTSESDEQFF.

The chain recombines TRBV12-3 or TRBV12-4 with TRBJ2-1; no definite D call. The CDR3 sequence is 12 residues long. V was pared by 6 bases and J by 8 bases, with 11 bases between. The CDR3 DNA reads as TGTGCCAGCAGCCTAGTATGGCATGAGCAGTTCTTC. It encodes CASSLVWHEQFF.

This rearrangement joins TRBV12-3 or TRBV12-4 to TRBJ1-5, with a possible D match to TRBD1 (5 bases). The V gene lost 8 bases and the J gene lost 2 bases, with 10 bases spanning the gap. The CDR3 is made up of 13 amino acids. Here the CDR3 reads CASAGRGNQPQHF. CDR3 in DNA: TGTGCCAGCGCCGGCAGGGGCAATCAGCCCCAGCATTTT.

This sequence joins TRBV30 and TRBJ1-5; D ambiguous. The CDR3 is made up of 13 amino acids. Germline V gene data show CDR1 as GTSNPN and CDR2 as SVGIG (reference sequence). The V end was cut by 3 bases, the J end by 0 bases, with 6 bases between. For the CDR3, the DNA is TGTGCCTGGAGCCCAGATAGCAATCAGCCCCAGCATTTT. Translated: CAWSPDSNQPQHF.

The V call is TRBV19, the J call TRBJ2-5, with 8 positions matching TRBD1. V gave up 5 bases and J gave up 5 bases; unmatched junction bases: 7. From germline, CDR1 is LNHDA and CDR2 SQIVND (reference sequence). The CDR3 consists of 14 residues. CDR3 residues: CASSQGARPETQYF. The DNA for the CDR3 is TGTGCCAGTAGTCAGGGGGCGCGTCCGGAGACCCAGTACTTC.

The rearrangement joins TRBV7-9 to TRBJ2-7; 9 positions match TRBD1. V shed 1 base, J shed 6 bases, and the junction held 10 bases outside the gene matches. This CDR3 comprises 16 residues. Germline CDR1 SEHNR, CDR2 FQNEAQ (reference sequence). The CDR3, as DNA: TGTGCCAGCAGCTTAGGTGCCACGACAGGGGGTATCGAGCAGTACTTC. As protein: CASSLGATTGGIEQYF.

The rearrangement uses TRBV5-1 and TRBJ2-1; D is perhaps TRBD2 (6 bases). The germline V gene has CDR1 SGHRS and CDR2 YFSETQ. The CDR3 extends over 15 amino acids. Written as DNA, the CDR3 is TGCGCATCAGCTAGGAGACTAGACTCCTACAATGAGCAGTTCTTC. This gives the protein CASARRLDSYNEQFF.

The chain has TRBV6-2 or TRBV6-3 and TRBJ1-5, with unresolved D. Trimming left V 2 bases short and J 7 bases short, with 15 bases between. Germline CDR1 reads MNHEY; CDR2 reads SVGEGT. CDR3 length: 15 amino acids. CDR3 DNA sequence: TGTGCCAGCAGTTACGGGCGCGGGGTCGGGCAGCCCCAGCATTTT. Protein sequence: CASSYGRGVGQPQHF.

The rearrangement joins TRBV28 to TRBJ2-7; TRBD1 agrees at 10 bases. J was trimmed by 5 bases and V by 4 bases; bases with no gene match: 8. In germline, CDR1 is MDHEN, CDR2 SYDVKM. CDR3 length equals 15 residues. CDR3 DNA: TGTGCCAGCAGTTATCCGGGACAGGGGTTCAACGAGCAGTACTTC. Residues: CASSYPGQGFNEQYF.

The chain has TRBV2 and TRBJ1-6, with unresolved D. Trimming stripped 2 bases from V and 0 bases from J, with 8 bases between. Germline-derived CDR1 and CDR2 are SNHLY and FYNNEI. CDR3 size: 16 residues. Here the CDR3 DNA reads TGTGCCAGCAGTGAATACGAGAGCTCCTATAATTCACCCCTCCACTTT. Residues: CASSEYESSYNSPLHF.